Described below is a single TCR beta chain sequence and its context. Sequencing was performed with immunoSEQ multiplex PCR; in TCRdb, only in-frame clones are kept and a portion is missing. Of around 100,000 clones in the sample, approximately 91% are singletons; the top ten hold approximately 3.4%. The data stem from a study of T cell changes during pregnancy in multiple sclerosis. This sample comprised peripheral blood, obtained in the second trimester of pregnancy. This receptor was obtained from a female donor with multiple sclerosis, enrolled in a pregnancy study.

The CDR3 nucleotides read TGTGCCATCAGTCTGAGTCGGGGGGTGCCCGGCGGGAATAATGAGCAGTTCTTC. As protein: CAISLSRGVPGGNNEQFF. The chain carries TRBV10-3 and TRBJ2-1; 7 bases align to TRBD2. Looked up from germline, CDR1 is ENHRY and CDR2 is SYGVKD. CDR3 length: 18 amino acids. V was pared by 5 bases and J by 7 bases, with 20 bases of the junction left unmatched.